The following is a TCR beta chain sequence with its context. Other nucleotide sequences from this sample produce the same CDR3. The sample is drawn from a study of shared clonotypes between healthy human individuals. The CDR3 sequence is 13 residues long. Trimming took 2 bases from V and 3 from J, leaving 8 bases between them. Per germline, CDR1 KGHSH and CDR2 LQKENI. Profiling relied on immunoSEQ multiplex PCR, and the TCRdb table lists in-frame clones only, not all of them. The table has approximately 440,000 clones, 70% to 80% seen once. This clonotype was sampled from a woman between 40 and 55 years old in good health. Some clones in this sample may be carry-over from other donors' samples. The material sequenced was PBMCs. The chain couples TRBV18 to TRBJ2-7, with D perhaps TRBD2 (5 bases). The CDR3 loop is CASSPGLDYEQYF. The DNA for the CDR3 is TGTGCCAGCTCACCAGGACTCGACTACGAGCAGTACTTC.